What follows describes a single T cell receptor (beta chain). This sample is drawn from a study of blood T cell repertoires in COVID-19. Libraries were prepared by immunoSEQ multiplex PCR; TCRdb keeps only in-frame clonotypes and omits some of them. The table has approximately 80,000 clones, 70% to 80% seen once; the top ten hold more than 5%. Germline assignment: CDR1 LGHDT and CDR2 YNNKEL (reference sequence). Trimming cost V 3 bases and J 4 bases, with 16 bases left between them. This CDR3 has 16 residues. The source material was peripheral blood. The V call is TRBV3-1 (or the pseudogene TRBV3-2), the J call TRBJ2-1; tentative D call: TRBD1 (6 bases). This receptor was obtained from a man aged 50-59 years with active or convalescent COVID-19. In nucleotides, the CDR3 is TGTGCCAGCAGCCAGGAAAGGCGGACAGCGTACAATGAGCAGTTCTTC. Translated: CASSQERRTAYNEQFF.